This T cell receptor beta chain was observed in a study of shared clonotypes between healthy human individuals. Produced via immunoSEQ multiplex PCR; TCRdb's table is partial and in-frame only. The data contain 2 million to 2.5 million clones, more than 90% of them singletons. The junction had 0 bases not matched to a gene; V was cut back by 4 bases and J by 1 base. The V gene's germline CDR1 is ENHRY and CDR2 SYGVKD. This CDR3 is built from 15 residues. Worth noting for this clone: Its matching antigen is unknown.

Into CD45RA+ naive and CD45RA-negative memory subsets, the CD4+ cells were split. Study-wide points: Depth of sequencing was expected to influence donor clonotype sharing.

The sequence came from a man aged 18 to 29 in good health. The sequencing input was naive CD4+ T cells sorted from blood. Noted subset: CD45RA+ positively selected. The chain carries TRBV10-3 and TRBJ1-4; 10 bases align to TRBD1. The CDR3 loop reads CAISGTGGTNEKLFF. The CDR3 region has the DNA TGTGCCATCAGTGGGACAGGGGGAACTAATGAAAAACTGTTTTTT.